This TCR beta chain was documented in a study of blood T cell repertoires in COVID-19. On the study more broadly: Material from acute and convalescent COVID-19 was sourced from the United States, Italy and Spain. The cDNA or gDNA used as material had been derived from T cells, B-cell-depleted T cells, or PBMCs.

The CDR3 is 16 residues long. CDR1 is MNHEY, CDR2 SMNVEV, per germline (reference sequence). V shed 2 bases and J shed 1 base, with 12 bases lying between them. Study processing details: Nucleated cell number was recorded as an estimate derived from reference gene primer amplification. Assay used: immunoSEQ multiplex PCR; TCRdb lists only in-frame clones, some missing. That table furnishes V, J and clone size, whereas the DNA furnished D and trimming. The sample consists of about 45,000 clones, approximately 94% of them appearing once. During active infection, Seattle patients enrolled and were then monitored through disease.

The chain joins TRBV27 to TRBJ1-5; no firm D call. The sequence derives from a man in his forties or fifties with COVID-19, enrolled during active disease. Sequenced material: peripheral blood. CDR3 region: CASSLLGTASNQPQHF. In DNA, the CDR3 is TGTGCCAGCAGTTTACTAGGCACGGCGAGCAATCAGCCCCAGCATTTT.